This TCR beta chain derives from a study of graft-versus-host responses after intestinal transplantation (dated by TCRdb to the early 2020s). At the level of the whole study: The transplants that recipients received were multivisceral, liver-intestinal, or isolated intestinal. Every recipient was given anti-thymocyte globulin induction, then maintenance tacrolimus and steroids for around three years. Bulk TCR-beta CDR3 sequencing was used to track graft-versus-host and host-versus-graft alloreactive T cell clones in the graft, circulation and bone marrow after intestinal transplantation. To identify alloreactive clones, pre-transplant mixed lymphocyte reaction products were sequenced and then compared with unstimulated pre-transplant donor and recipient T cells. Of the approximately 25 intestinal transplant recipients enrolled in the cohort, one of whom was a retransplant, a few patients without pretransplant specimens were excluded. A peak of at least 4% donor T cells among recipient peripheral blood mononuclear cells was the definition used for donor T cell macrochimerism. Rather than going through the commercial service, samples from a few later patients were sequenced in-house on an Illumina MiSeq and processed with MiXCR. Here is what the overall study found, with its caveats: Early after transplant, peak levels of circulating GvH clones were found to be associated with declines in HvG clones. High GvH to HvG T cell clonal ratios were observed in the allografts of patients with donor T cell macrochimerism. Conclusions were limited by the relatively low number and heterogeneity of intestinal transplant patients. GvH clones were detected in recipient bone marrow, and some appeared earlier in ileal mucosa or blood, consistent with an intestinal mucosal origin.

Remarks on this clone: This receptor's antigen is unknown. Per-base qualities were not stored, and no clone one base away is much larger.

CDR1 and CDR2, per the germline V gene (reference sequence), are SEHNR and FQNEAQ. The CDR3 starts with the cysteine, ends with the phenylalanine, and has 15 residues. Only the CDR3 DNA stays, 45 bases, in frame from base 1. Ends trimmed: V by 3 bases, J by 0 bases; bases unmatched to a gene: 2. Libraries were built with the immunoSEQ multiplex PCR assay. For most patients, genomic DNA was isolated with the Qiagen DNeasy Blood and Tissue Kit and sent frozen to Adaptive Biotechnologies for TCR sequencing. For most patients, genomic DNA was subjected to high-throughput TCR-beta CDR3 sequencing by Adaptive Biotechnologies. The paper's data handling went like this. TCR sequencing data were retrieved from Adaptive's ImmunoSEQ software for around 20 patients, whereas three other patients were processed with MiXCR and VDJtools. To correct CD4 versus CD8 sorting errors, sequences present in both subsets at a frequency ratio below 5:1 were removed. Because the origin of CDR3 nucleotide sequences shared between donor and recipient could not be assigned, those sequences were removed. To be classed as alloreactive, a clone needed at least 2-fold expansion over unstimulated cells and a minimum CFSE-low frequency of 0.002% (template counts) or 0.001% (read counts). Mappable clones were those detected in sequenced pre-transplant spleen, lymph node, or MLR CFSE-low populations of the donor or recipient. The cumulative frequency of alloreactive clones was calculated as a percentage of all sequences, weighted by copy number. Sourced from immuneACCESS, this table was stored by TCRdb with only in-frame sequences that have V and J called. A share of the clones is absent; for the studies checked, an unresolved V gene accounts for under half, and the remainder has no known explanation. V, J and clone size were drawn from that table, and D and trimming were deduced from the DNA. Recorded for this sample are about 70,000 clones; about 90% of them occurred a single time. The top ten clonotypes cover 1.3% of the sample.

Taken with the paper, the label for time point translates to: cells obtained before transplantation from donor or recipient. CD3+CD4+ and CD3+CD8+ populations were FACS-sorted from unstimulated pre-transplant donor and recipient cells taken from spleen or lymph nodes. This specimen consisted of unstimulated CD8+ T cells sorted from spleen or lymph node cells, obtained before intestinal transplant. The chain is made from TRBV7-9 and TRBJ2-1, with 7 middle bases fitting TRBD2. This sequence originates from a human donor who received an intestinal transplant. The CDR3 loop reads CASSFTGGSYNEQFF. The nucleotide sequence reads TGTGCCAGCAGCTTCACGGGGGGCTCCTACAATGAGCAGTTCTTC.